The text below deals with one T cell receptor (beta chain). As yet, its antigen is unknown. V shed 7 bases, J shed 4 bases, and the junction held 5 bases outside the gene matches. CDR1 is MNHEY, CDR2 SVGAGI, per germline. This CDR3 region has 13 residues. This record belongs to a study of OX40 agonist ivuxolimab in advanced cancers. Study at large: Dose-escalation subjects each had hepatocellular carcinoma, melanoma, renal cell or head and neck cancer. Earlier anti-PD-1, anti-PD-L1 or anti-CTLA-4 therapy was permitted; around 40% had received some.

Study outcomes and limitations: At 0.1-3.0 mg/kg, partial responders had clonal expansion among the lowest observed.

Clones were read by immunoSEQ multiplex PCR, and TCRdb kept only the in-frame ones, dropping some. The profile covers tens of thousands of clones, with roughly 88% appearing a single time and roughly a quarter taken by the ten largest. The chain links TRBV6-5 to TRBJ2-3, with 7 bases matching TRBD2. The sequencing here drew on CD4+ or CD8+ T cells sorted from blood, taken in a trial of the OX40 agonist ivuxolimab. The TCR sequence derives from an adult with an advanced solid tumor such as melanoma, head and neck, liver or kidney cancer. Here the CDR3 reads CASTTGGADTQYF. In DNA form, the CDR3 reads TGTGCCAGCACCACGGGAGGTGCAGATACGCAGTATTTT.